Given below is one TCR beta chain in context. This entry is derived from a study of blood T cell repertoires in COVID-19. The overall study: Acute and convalescent COVID-19 specimens originated in the United States, Italy and Spain. Sample material is recorded as cDNA or gDNA derived from T cells, B-cell-depleted T cells, or PBMCs.

The CDR3 is 15 residues long. Trimming took 1 base from V and 2 from J; bases not matched to a gene: 4. The germline gives CDR1 PRHDT, CDR2 FYEKMQ (reference sequence). In the authors' workflow: Amplification with reference gene primers provided the estimates of nucleated cell counts. Generated by immunoSEQ multiplex PCR, the TCRdb table keeps only in-frame clones and is missing some. V, J and clone size are those of that table, while D and trimming were read from the DNA. The repertoire includes 180,000 or so clones, around 87% of them detected once, and less than 0.7% sits in the top ten. The sequence was collected from a man between 45 and 60 years old with acute or convalescent COVID-19. The sample comprised peripheral blood. The chain joins TRBV13 to TRBJ2-7; 8 positions match TRBD2. The CDR3 DNA reads as TGTGCCAGCAGCTTAGCCACTAGCGGAACCTACGAGCAGTACTTC. Protein product: CASSLATSGTYEQYF. Combining the CDR3 with reference TRBV13 and TRBJ2-7 gives the whole variable domain AAGVIQSPRHLIKEKRETATLKCYPIPRHDTVYWYQQGPGQDPQFLISFYEKMQSDKGSIPDRFSAQQFSDYHSELNMSSLELGDSALYFCASSLATSGTYEQYFGPGTRLTVT.